The entry that follows covers one T cell receptor beta chain sequence. All enrollees were about 18 to 95 years old and from 20 to 25 US areas. Cohort allocation depended upon clinical history that participants reported. Per the study methods: The authors estimated nucleated cell counts from reference gene primer amplification. TCRdb's copy holds only in-frame clones and misses some; the assay was immunoSEQ multiplex PCR. Clone size and the V and J calls come from that table; the DNA yielded D and trimming. The repertoire holds about 250,000 clones, 65% to 90% seen once, with about 1.7% in the top ten. This sample stems from a study of blood T cell repertoires in COVID-19. Overall study context: Sources were T cells, B-cell-depleted T cells, or PBMCs; the material itself was cDNA or gDNA.

Trimming removed 9 bases from V and 7 bases from J; junction bases left unmatched: 16. This CDR3 has 15 residues. CDR1 is MNHEY and CDR2 is SVGAGI in the germline V gene. Material for sequencing was PBMCs or T cells enriched from blood (not recorded which). V and J are TRBV6-5 and TRBJ1-1; 8 nucleotides agree with TRBD1. The origin of this receptor is a man aged 40-50 years who had recovered from COVID-19. The CDR3 is CASLERWTGQIEAFF. CDR3 DNA sequence: TGTGCCAGTTTGGAAAGGTGGACAGGGCAGATTGAAGCTTTCTTT.